Below, 8 T cell receptor beta chains from the same sample are listed, as sequenced in a study of multiple sclerosis patients with progressive multifocal leukoencephalopathy. Method: immunoSEQ multiplex PCR; TCRdb's copy keeps in-frame clones and lacks some. Of about 31,000 clones listed, 87% are singletons. The time point denotes: time of PML onset. The specimen was PBMCs, collected from a patient treated with natalizumab. All receptors derive from a middle-aged woman with progressive multifocal leukoencephalopathy.

J is TRBJ2-1 and V is TRBV7-8; 10 positions match TRBD1. Germline CDR1 and CDR2: SGHVS and FQNEAQ. The CDR3 is made up of 16 amino acids. Unmatched junction bases numbered 7, after V lost 2 bases and J lost 6 bases. In DNA form, the CDR3 reads TGTGCCAGCAGCTTATTGGTTTGGACAGGGGGCAATGAGCAGTTCTTC. It translates to CASSLLVWTGGNEQFF.

This chain connects TRBV12-5 to TRBJ1-3; a possible D gene is TRBD1 (5 bases). V lost 4 bases to trimming and J lost 4 bases, with 20 bases between them. The length of the CDR3 is 17 residues. Germline V gives CDR1 LGHNT, CDR2 FRNRAP. CDR3: CASGSSGRGSGGNTIYF. For the CDR3, the DNA is TGTGCTAGTGGTTCCTCGGGACGGGGTTCGGGGGGAAACACCATATATTTT. Filled out from reference TRBV12-5 and TRBJ1-3, the complete variable domain reads DARVTQTPRHKVTEMGQEVTMRCQPILGHNTVFWYRQTMMQGLELLAYFRNRAPLDDSGMPKDRFSAEMPDATLATLKIQPSEPRDSAVYFCASGSSGRGSGGNTIYFGEGSWLTVV.

The chain employs TRBV5-1 and TRBJ1-2; 9 nucleotides match TRBD1. There are 15 residues in the CDR3. The germline V gene encodes CDR1 SGHRS and CDR2 YFSETQ. V lost 4 bases, J lost 3 bases, and 7 bases stayed unmatched. CDR3 sequence reads: CASSPGQGFYYGYTF. The CDR3 DNA follows: TGCGCCAGCAGCCCCGGACAGGGGTTTTACTATGGCTACACCTTC.

V usage is TRBV19 and J usage is TRBJ2-5, with D perhaps TRBD1 (6 bases). The end of the DNA aligns better with TRBJ2-7, so the J call may be wrong. Germline assignment: CDR1 LNHDA and CDR2 SQIVND (reference sequence). This CDR3 has 13 amino acids. The CDR3 loop reads CASTENQGNEQYF. Here the CDR3 DNA reads TGTGCCAGTACTGAGAATCAGGGGAACGAGCAGTACTTC.

The V gene is TRBV14, the J gene TRBJ1-2, with 8 bases identical to TRBD1. This CDR3 has 14 amino acids. V was clipped by 4 bases and J by 3 bases; unmatched bases: 4. Germline V CDR1 and CDR2: SGHDN, FVKESK. CDR3 DNA sequence: TGTGCCAGCAGCCTTTCGGACAGGGACTATGGCTACACCTTC. Translated, it gives CASSLSDRDYGYTF.

The rearrangement uses TRBV9 and TRBJ2-7, with 11 bases lining up with TRBD2. Trimming removed 2 bases from V and 4 bases from J; junction bases left unmatched: 8. Germline V gene sequence: CDR1 SGDLS, CDR2 YYNGEE. The CDR3 totals 16 residues. The CDR3 is CASSVFGGLAVYEQYF. The DNA for the CDR3 is TGTGCCAGCAGCGTTTTCGGGGGACTAGCGGTTTACGAGCAGTACTTC.

This clone has just a few counts. In DNA, the CDR3 is TGCGCCAGCAGCCAAGACAGCTCCTATAATTCACCCCTCCACTTT. Translation: CASSQDSSYNSPLHF. J is TRBJ1-6 and V is TRBV4-3; D not certain. V lost 0 bases, J lost 0 bases, and 3 bases lay in between. This CDR3 comprises 15 residues. The germline gives CDR1 LGHNA, CDR2 YSLEER.

The table lists this clone with a count of one. This chain links TRBV10-1 with TRBJ2-1, with 7 bases that match TRBD2. The J segment lost 9 bases and the V segment lost 3 bases, leaving 14 bases of the junction unmatched. Germline CDR1 reads WNHNN; CDR2 reads SYGVQD (reference sequence). The CDR3 is 16 amino acids. For the CDR3, the DNA is TGCGCCAGCAGTGACCCCCGGCGGGGGAGCCTTGGTGAGCAGTTCTTC. Translating gives CASSDPRRGSLGEQFF.